This is a list of T cell receptor beta chains from one sample in a study of vaccination effects on CD4 cells after COVID-19. Their target antigens are unknown. The table came from immunoSEQ multiplex PCR; TCRdb's copy has only in-frame clones and leaves some out. The sample shows tens of thousands of clones, about 72% of them seen only once. Sequencing used CD4+ T cells from PBMCs cultured without peptide, obtained before COVID-19 vaccination. All receptors derive from a human donor who had a prior SARS-CoV-2 infection. Each CDR3 is given with its conserved first and last residue. The D gene is left open where the match is weak. Expanded clones are given a class, and other clones once, few, many or no size at all.

>.|TRBJ2-1|TRBV2|TRBD2
CASSDQRGAWGEQFF
TGTGCCAGCAGTGATCAGCGGGGGGCCTGGGGTGAGCAGTTCTTC
>.|TRBJ2-5|TRBV5-1|TRBD1
CASSLRDSQETQYF
TGCGCCAGCAGCTTAAGGGACAGCCAAGAGACCCAGTACTTC
>.|TRBJ2-3|TRBV2|.
CASSQLVPSTDTQYF
TGTGCCAGCAGTCAGCTTGTTCCTAGCACAGATACGCAGTATTTT
>.|TRBJ2-1|TRBV3-1/TRBV3-2|.
CASSQDNEQFF
TGTGCCAGCAGCCAAGACAATGAGCAGTTCTTC
>.|TRBJ2-1|TRBV5-6|.
CASSFRRYFDEQFF
TGTGCCAGCAGCTTCCGGCGGTATTTCGATGAGCAGTTCTTC
>.|TRBJ2-5|TRBV5-5|TRBD1
CASTRTGGGETQYF
TGTGCCAGCACCCGGACAGGGGGCGGTGAGACCCAGTACTTC
>.|TRBJ2-7|TRBV7-3|.
CASSVGSGEQYF
TGTGCCAGCAGCGTCGGGTCAGGAGAGCAGTACTTC
>once|TRBJ2-1|TRBV7-3|.
CASSLKGFAGEQFF
TGTGCCAGCAGCTTAAAGGGGTTCGCGGGTGAGCAGTTCTTC
>once|TRBJ2-1|TRBV7-3|.
CASRTGSTGEQFF
TGTGCCAGCCGGACGGGCTCCACCGGTGAGCAGTTCTTC
>.|TRBJ1-6|TRBV5-1|.
CASSLSTDLNSPLHF
TGCGCCAGCAGCTTGAGCACGGATCTAAATTCACCCCTCCACTTT
>.|TRBJ1-1|TRBV15|.
CATSSTPWDTGTEAFF
TGTGCCACCAGCAGCACACCGTGGGACACAGGGACTGAAGCTTTCTTT
>.|TRBJ2-7|TRBV5-4|.
CASSCLDSTCYEQYF
TGTGCCAGCAGCTGTCTGGACAGCACTTGCTACGAGCAGTACTTC
>.|TRBJ2-1|TRBV7-3|.
CASSLSRDGLNEQFF
TGTGCCAGCAGCTTAAGCCGGGACGGCCTCAATGAGCAGTTCTTC
>.|TRBJ1-1|TRBV29-1|.
CSVHRAGGAFF
TGCAGCGTTCACAGGGCTGGTGGAGCTTTCTTT
>.|TRBJ1-3|TRBV7-9|.
CASSLNKTGQGPGNTIYF
TGTGCCAGCAGCTTAAACAAAACTGGGCAGGGGCCTGGAAACACCATATATTTT
>.|TRBJ2-1|TRBV9|.
CASSALGDTYNEQFF
TGTGCCAGCAGCGCTCTGGGGGACACCTACAATGAGCAGTTCTTC
>.|TRBJ2-2|TRBV9|TRBD2
CASSPRLAGPLSFTGELFF
TGTGCCAGCAGCCCCCGACTAGCGGGCCCTTTATCCTTCACCGGGGAGCTGTTTTTT
>.|TRBJ2-1|TRBV5-1|.
CASRSQVTSYNEQFF
TGCGCCAGCAGATCTCAGGTCACCTCCTACAATGAGCAGTTCTTC
>few|TRBJ2-2|TRBV4-2|.
CASSQDARAQNTGELFF
TGTGCCAGCAGCCAAGACGCAAGGGCCCAAAACACCGGGGAGCTGTTTTTT
>few|TRBJ2-7|TRBV6-2/TRBV6-3|.
CASSYSNRVRVEQYF
TGTGCCAGCAGTTACTCAAACAGGGTCCGGGTCGAGCAGTACTTC
>.|TRBJ2-3|TRBV2|.
CASSQEGAGMTDTQYF
TGTGCCAGCAGTCAGGAGGGGGCAGGGATGACAGATACGCAGTATTTT
>few|TRBJ1-2|TRBV18|.
CASSPIAGNYGYTF
TGTGCCAGCTCACCTATTGCAGGGAACTATGGCTACACCTTC
>.|TRBJ2-2|TRBV9|.
CASSASGWDTGELFF
TGTGCCAGCAGCGCCAGCGGATGGGACACCGGGGAGCTGTTTTTT
>many|TRBJ1-1|TRBV3-1/TRBV3-2|.
CASSPGQNTEAFF
TGTGCCAGCAGCCCTGGACAGAACACTGAAGCTTTCTTT
>.|TRBJ2-4|TRBV7-2|TRBD2
CASSLGAGGGYIQYF
TGTGCCAGCAGCTTAGGGGCGGGAGGGGGGTACATTCAGTACTTC
>.|TRBJ1-5|TRBV5-8|.
CASSPGVASGNQPQHF
TGTGCCAGCAGCCCTGGGGTGGCATCTGGCAATCAGCCCCAGCATTTT
>.|TRBJ2-1|TRBV4-2|TRBD2
CASSQEVLAGSLRGNEQFF
TGTGCCAGCAGCCAAGAGGTATTAGCGGGATCTTTAAGGGGCAATGAGCAGTTCTTC
>few|TRBJ2-1|TRBV4-1|TRBD1
CASSQVQGSSYNEQFF
TGCGCCAGCAGCCAAGTACAGGGGAGCTCCTACAATGAGCAGTTCTTC
>few|TRBJ2-1|TRBV14|.
CASSQGKRFSEQFF
TGTGCCAGCAGCCAAGGAAAGCGGTTCTCCGAGCAGTTCTTC
>.|TRBJ2-1|TRBV14|.
CASNRDEDYNNEQFF
TGTGCCAGCAACCGAGACGAGGACTACAACAATGAGCAGTTCTTC
>few|TRBJ1-2|TRBV5-6|.
CASSWVDRPFYGYTF
TGTGCCAGCAGCTGGGTAGACAGACCTTTCTATGGCTACACCTTC
>.|TRBJ2-7|TRBV5-1|.
CASSRGDSYEQYF
TGCGCCAGCAGCAGAGGGGACTCCTACGAGCAGTACTTC
>.|TRBJ2-3|TRBV19|TRBD2
CASSPLWTSGSTDTQYF
TGTGCCAGTAGTCCCCTCTGGACTAGCGGGAGCACAGATACGCAGTATTTT
>few|TRBJ2-7|TRBV6-6|TRBD2
CASSRTSAASYEQYF
TGTGCCAGCAGTCGGACTAGCGCCGCATCCTACGAGCAGTACTTC
>.|TRBJ2-7|TRBV5-1|.
CASSLAQGSYEQYF
TGCGCCAGCAGCTTGGCTCAGGGATCCTACGAGCAGTACTTC
>.|TRBJ2-7|TRBV4-1|TRBD2
CASSQGTSGSSTSYEQYF
TGCGCCAGCAGCCAAGGGACTAGCGGTAGCAGCACCTCCTACGAGCAGTACTTC
>.|TRBJ2-7|TRBV18|TRBD1
CASSPRDSSYEQYF
TGTGCCAGCTCACCCCGGGACAGTTCCTACGAGCAGTACTTC
>.|TRBJ1-2|TRBV18|TRBD1
CASSARQGGYGYTF
TGTGCCAGCTCAGCCCGACAGGGAGGCTATGGCTACACCTTC
>.|TRBJ1-6|TRBV4-3|TRBD1
CASSRRASSLPGQGYSPLHF
TGCGCCAGCAGCCGTCGCGCCTCAAGTTTACCGGGACAGGGTTATTCACCCCTCCACTTT
>few|TRBJ2-2|TRBV4-2|.
CASSQDWRLAAGELFF
TGTGCCAGCAGCCAAGATTGGCGGCTAGCAGCCGGGGAGCTGTTTTTT
>.|TRBJ1-3|TRBV12-3/TRBV12-4|.
CASSLTSGNTIYF
TGTGCCAGCAGTTTAACGTCTGGAAACACCATATATTTT
>.|TRBJ1-2|TRBV9|.
CASSVGYDYGYTF
TGTGCCAGCAGCGTAGGGTATGACTATGGCTACACCTTC
>.|TRBJ2-1|TRBV7-3|.
CASSSGHNSYNEQFF
TGTGCCAGCAGCTCCGGCCACAACTCCTACAATGAGCAGTTCTTC
>.|TRBJ2-1|TRBV9|.
CASSALIPSSYNEQFF
TGTGCCAGCAGCGCCCTAATCCCGAGCTCCTACAATGAGCAGTTCTTC
>.|TRBJ2-1|TRBV14|.
CASSLGAANLLREQFF
TGTGCCAGCAGCTTAGGGGCTGCGAACCTGCTAAGGGAGCAGTTCTTC
>few|TRBJ2-7|TRBV11-3|.
CASSRRGNTDEQYF
TGTGCCAGCAGCCGGAGGGGCAATACGGACGAGCAGTACTTC
>.|TRBJ1-1|TRBV5-1|TRBD1
CASSPWTGVGLSLPTTEAFF
TGCGCCAGCAGCCCCTGGACAGGGGTTGGGTTGAGTCTCCCCACCACTGAAGCTTTCTTT